What follows are 10 T cell receptor beta chains derived from one specimen sequenced in a study of cytomegalovirus exposure and HLA in healthy donors. Vbeta (60) and Jbeta (13) primers were used in the PCR. Here immunoSEQ multiplex PCR was the method, and the copy in TCRdb shows in-frame clones only, minus some. The specimen's table records about 67,000 clones. Sequencing was done on a sample of PBMCs. These receptor sequences come from a young woman in good health and CMV-seronegative.

Turning to this clone: Other DNA sequences from this sample encode an identical CDR3 as well. The V and J genes are TRBV18 and TRBJ2-7; D remains ambiguous. CDR3 length: 13 residues. Trimming took off 3 bases at V and 2 bases at J, with 8 bases between the two ends. CDR1 is KGHSH, CDR2 LQKENI, per germline. The CDR3 nucleotides are TGTGCCAGCTCACCGGCGGTGACCTACGAGCAGTACTTC. Translating it yields CASSPAVTYEQYF.

The chain links TRBV4-3 to TRBJ2-2; D might be TRBD2 (6 bases). The CDR3 has 15 residues. The germline CDR1 and CDR2 sequences are LGHNA and YSLEER. V lost 4 bases and J 7 bases, leaving 16 bases between the germline ends. For the CDR3, the DNA is TGCGCCAGCAGCCCGCTATCCGGGGGAGGCGGGGAGCTGTTTTTT. Encoded protein: CASSPLSGGGGELFF.

The rearrangement uses TRBV4-3 and TRBJ1-2, with D possibly being TRBD1 (5 bases). The V end lost 0 bases, the J end lost 6 bases, and 8 bases lay between the germline ends. Per the germline V gene, CDR1 is LGHNA and CDR2 is YSLEER. The CDR3 runs 13 residues. The CDR3: CASSQDSGHGYTF. The CDR3 bases are TGCGCCAGCAGCCAAGATTCAGGGCATGGCTACACCTTC.

CDR3 sequence reads: CATSRELPGTVVYGYTF. Written as DNA, the CDR3 is TGTGCCACCAGCAGAGAACTTCCCGGGACAGTCGTTTATGGCTACACCTTC. The chain combines TRBV15 with TRBJ1-2, with 7 bases matching TRBD1. CDR3 length equals 17 residues. Trimming took 0 bases from V and 5 from J; bases not matched to a gene: 12. Looked up from germline, CDR1 is LNHNV and CDR2 is YYDKDF (reference sequence).

V usage is TRBV5-6 and J usage is TRBJ2-7; the match to TRBD2 covers 11 bases. CDR1 is SGHDT, CDR2 YYEEEE, per germline. The CDR3 has 16 amino acids. V shed 4 bases, J shed 2 bases, and the junction held 8 bases outside the gene matches. For the CDR3, the DNA is TGTGCCAGCAGCCATTCTCCTAGCGGGGGGACCTACGAGCAGTACTTC. This sequence encodes CASSHSPSGGTYEQYF.

The chain is built from TRBV7-9 and TRBJ2-2; 8 bases match TRBD2. The V segment lost 4 bases and the J segment 7 bases; nucleotides outside the gene matches: 2. CDR1 SEHNR and CDR2 FQNEAQ come from the germline V gene (reference sequence). This CDR3 is 13 amino acids long. The CDR3 protein is CASSYGGDGELFF. Here the CDR3 DNA reads TGTGCCAGCAGCTACGGGGGGGACGGGGAGCTGTTTTTT.

The chain uses TRBV5-1 and TRBJ1-4; no clear D gene. The ends were cut back, 5 bases at V and 8 bases at J, with 7 bases in the middle. CDR3 length equals 11 residues. The germline CDR1 and CDR2 sequences are SGHRS and YFSETQ. CDR3 nucleotide sequence: TGCGCCAGCAGAGGAGGCGAAAAACTGTTTTTT. As protein: CASRGGEKLFF. The full variable domain, in which reference TRBV5-1 and TRBJ1-4 provide the parts outside the CDR3, is KAGVTQTPRYLIKTRGQQVTLSCSPISGHRSVSWYQQTPGQGLQFLFEYFSETQRNKGNFPGRFSGRQFSNSRSEMNVSTLELGDSALYLCASRGGEKLFFGSGTQLSVL.

This chain connects TRBV13 to TRBJ1-6, with D maybe TRBD1 (6 bases). V lost 1 base and J lost 10, with 17 bases in between. The CDR3 has 16 residues. Germline lookup yields CDR1 PRHDT and CDR2 FYEKMQ (reference sequence). CDR3 DNA sequence: TGTGCCAGCAGCTTAGTGAGTGGCGGGAGGGGGTCACCCCTCCACTTT. Its protein is CASSLVSGGRGSPLHF.

Concerning this clone: Its ends do not fully match the called genes, so a read error is possible. The chain has TRBV7-2 and TRBJ2-1; 8 bases align to TRBD1. CDR3 size: 17 residues. Germline V gene data show CDR1 as SGHTA and CDR2 as FQGNSA. The CDR3 DNA reads as TGTGCCAGCAGTCAGGGGGCGGCCTACAGCTCCGACAATGAGCAGTTCTTC. Encoded protein: CASSQGAAYSSDNEQFF.

The gene calls are TRBV5-1 and TRBJ1-4; perhaps TRBD1 as D (5 bases). V shed 0 bases and J shed 8 bases, with 23 bases lying between them. The CDR3 sequence is 18 residues long. Germline CDR1 and CDR2: SGHRS and YFSETQ. The CDR3 sequence is CASSLAQLSSLRGEKLFF. CDR3 sequence (DNA): TGCGCCAGCAGCTTGGCCCAATTATCGAGTCTGCGGGGGGAAAAACTGTTTTTT.